This T cell receptor beta chain was identified during a study of cytomegalovirus exposure and HLA in healthy donors. Findings and caveats of the study: Later on, a genetic analysis was performed. It linked a missense variant in DCLRE1C with V- and J-gene trimming of TCR beta. Both high specificity and high sensitivity reportedly marked the classifier's diagnosis of cytomegalovirus status. What a later analysis showed was that several of the most significant clusters appeared linked to common viral pathogens.

PCR was performed using 60 Vbeta and 13 Jbeta primers. Generated by immunoSEQ multiplex PCR, the TCRdb table keeps only in-frame clones and is missing some. This sample's table reports roughly 76,000 clones. For this clone: The antigen remains unidentified.

This TCR came from a female donor in good health and CMV-seropositive. Sequenced input: PBMCs.

CDR3 DNA sequence: TGTGCCAGCTCACCATCCCAGGGGGGTAGGATTGAAGCTTTCTTT. It is translated as CASSPSQGGRIEAFF. This rearrangement joins TRBV18 to TRBJ1-1; 7 bases are shared with TRBD1. The ends lost 2 bases at V and 7 bases at J; junction bases unmatched: 10. This CDR3 is built from 15 residues. Germline V gene lookup returns CDR1 KGHSH and CDR2 LQKENI.